The following is a T cell receptor (beta chain) sequence with its context. Antigen: not known. V was clipped by 5 bases and J by 9 bases; unmatched bases: 11. The germline gives CDR1 LNHDA, CDR2 SQIVND (reference sequence). CDR3 length equals 15 residues. This sample was included in a study of chemoradiotherapy in HPV16-positive cancers. Background on the study: A couple of HPV16-positive patients' cells yielded candidate HPV-specific clones and common motifs. Regarding the study as a whole: In HPV16-positive patients, HPV-responsive T-cell expansion tracked better recurrence-free survival.

Data came from immunoSEQ multiplex PCR; TCRdb stores just in-frame clones and leaves some out. Of roughly 28,000 clones in the sample, 75% to 90% were seen once. The clonotype was recovered from a human donor with HPV-associated anogenital cancer. The material was blood, obtained from a patient who underwent chemoradiotherapy. The rearrangement joins TRBV19 to TRBJ2-1; 9 bases agree with TRBD2. The CDR3 loop is CASSVPGLARGEQFF. The DNA for the CDR3 is TGTGCCAGTAGTGTACCGGGACTAGCTCGGGGTGAGCAGTTCTTC.